This passage covers 12 T cell receptor beta chains from one sample sequenced in a study of PD-L1 blockade in urothelial cancer. Sequencing used immunoSEQ multiplex PCR; TCRdb keeps in-frame clones, though not all of them. The table shows some 56,000 clones, with about 85% occurring only once. This sample's time point: pretreatment peripheral blood. The source was PBMCs, collected around atezolizumab (anti-PD-L1) treatment. These receptors all come from a man between 65 and 79 years old with urothelial cancer.

The genes are TRBV28 and TRBJ1-5; 8 bases are a match to TRBD1. Germline CDR1 is MDHEN and CDR2 is SYDVKM. Losses at the gene ends were 4 bases for V and 5 bases for J; bases not matched to a gene: 7. There are 15 residues in the CDR3. DNA of the CDR3: TGTGCCAGCAGTTCCGACGGACAGGGTTATCAGCCCCAGCATTTT. This sequence encodes CASSSDGQGYQPQHF.

The chain combines TRBV27 with TRBJ1-1; 7 nucleotides align to TRBD1. V gave up 0 bases and J gave up 5 bases; unmatched junction bases: 6. Germline V gene lookup returns CDR1 MNHEY and CDR2 SMNVEV (reference sequence). The CDR3 has 15 amino acids. DNA for the CDR3: TGTGCCAGCAGTTTATCGGGACAGCCGTCGACTGAAGCTTTCTTT. Its translation is CASSLSGQPSTEAFF.

V usage is TRBV5-1 and J usage is TRBJ2-7; the D gene is possibly TRBD2 (6 bases). In germline, CDR1 is SGHRS, CDR2 YFSETQ. V was shortened by 6 bases and J by 5 bases, with 18 bases between the two germline ends. CDR3 length: 14 residues. CDR3 region: CASTAGLRRDEQYF. The CDR3 coding sequence is TGCGCCAGCACCGCAGGACTAAGACGCGACGAGCAGTACTTC.

V gene TRBV7-8 combines with J gene TRBJ2-7, with a tentative D call TRBD2 (6 bases). Germline values: CDR1 SGHVS, CDR2 FQNEAQ. The CDR3 runs to 17 residues. V was cut by 2 bases and J by 1 base, with 18 bases left in between. CDR3 loop: CASSLPPFAEGSYEQYF. As DNA, the CDR3 is TGTGCCAGCAGCTTACCCCCCTTCGCGGAGGGGTCCTACGAGCAGTACTTC.

The chain joins TRBV5-6 to TRBJ2-2; possible D gene TRBD2, 5 bases. CDR3 size: 13 residues. The germline CDR1 and CDR2 sequences are SGHDT and YYEEEE. V lost 5 bases and J 5 bases, leaving 10 bases between the germline ends. The CDR3 DNA is TGTGCCAGCAGGTCCCGAGGGACCGGGGAGCTGTTTTTT. This encodes CASRSRGTGELFF.

This sequence joins TRBV6-1 and TRBJ2-7; 11 bases line up with TRBD2. The CDR3 contains 15 residues. Germline assignment: CDR1 MNHNS and CDR2 SASEGT. The junction had 1 base not matched to a gene; V was cut back by 3 bases and J by 0 bases. The CDR3 spells CASSETSGNSYEQYF. CDR3 sequence (DNA): TGTGCCAGCAGTGAGACTAGCGGGAACTCCTACGAGCAGTACTTC.

This clone was found once. The chain links TRBV2 to TRBJ2-5; 7 positions agree with TRBD2. The length of the CDR3 is 17 residues. The trim removed 2 bases at V and 5 bases at J, leaving 14 bases unmatched. The V gene's germline CDR1 is SNHLY and CDR2 FYNNEI. Written as DNA, the CDR3 is TGTGCCAGCAGTGAAAACACGATAGGGAGGGACCGGGAGACCCAGTACTTC. Translation: CASSENTIGRDRETQYF.

This chain's CDR3 is CALDRDMGYTF. CDR3 nucleotides: TGTGCCTTGGACAGGGATATGGGCTACACCTTC. The chain uses TRBV30 and TRBJ1-2; 8 bases map to TRBD1. After removal of 7 bases from V and 8 bases from J, the junction contained 6 bases not matched to a gene. Germline CDR1 GTSNPN, CDR2 SVGIG (reference sequence). The CDR3 is made up of 11 amino acids.

The rearrangement joins TRBV2 to TRBJ2-7; 12 bases fit TRBD2. Germline V CDR1 and CDR2: SNHLY, FYNNEI. V lost 4 bases, J lost 0 bases, and 10 bases stayed unmatched. This CDR3 spans 18 amino acids. The CDR3 DNA reads TGTGCCAGCAGTGTTGGTCGGGCTAGCGGGAGGGCCTCCTACGAGCAGTACTTC. This sequence encodes CASSVGRASGRASYEQYF.

A word on this clone: No DNA is shown, since the ends of the CDR3 on it are uncertain; the CDR3 is the one TCRdb lists. The chain is built from TRBV2 and TRBJ2-3; the table calls TRBD1, which could not be checked here. CDR1 and CDR2 from the germline V gene are SNHLY and FYNNEI. Termini included, the CDR3 measures 14 amino acids. CDR3 sequence reads: CASSVGQGAGYAYF.

The chain combines TRBV27 with TRBJ2-3; 12 bases agree with TRBD2. The CDR3 length is 16 residues. Germline V gene sequence: CDR1 MNHEY, CDR2 SMNVEV (reference sequence). The junction had 5 bases not matched to a gene; V was cut back by 4 bases and J by 3 bases. CDR3 DNA: TGTGCCAGCAGTTCCCGGACTAGCGGGATAACAGATACGCAGTATTTT. Its protein product is CASSSRTSGITDTQYF.

The table lists this clone with a few counts. The chain couples TRBV12-2 to TRBJ2-2; the table's D gene call, TRBD2, was not cross checked with the DNA. TRBV12-2 is reported as a pseudogene. The CDR3 sequence is 18 residues long. The CDR3 nucleotides read TGTGCAAGTCTAGCAAGAGGGTGGCGGGAGTGTAATTTCGGGGAGCTGTTTTTT. Its translation: CASLARGWRECNFGELFF.